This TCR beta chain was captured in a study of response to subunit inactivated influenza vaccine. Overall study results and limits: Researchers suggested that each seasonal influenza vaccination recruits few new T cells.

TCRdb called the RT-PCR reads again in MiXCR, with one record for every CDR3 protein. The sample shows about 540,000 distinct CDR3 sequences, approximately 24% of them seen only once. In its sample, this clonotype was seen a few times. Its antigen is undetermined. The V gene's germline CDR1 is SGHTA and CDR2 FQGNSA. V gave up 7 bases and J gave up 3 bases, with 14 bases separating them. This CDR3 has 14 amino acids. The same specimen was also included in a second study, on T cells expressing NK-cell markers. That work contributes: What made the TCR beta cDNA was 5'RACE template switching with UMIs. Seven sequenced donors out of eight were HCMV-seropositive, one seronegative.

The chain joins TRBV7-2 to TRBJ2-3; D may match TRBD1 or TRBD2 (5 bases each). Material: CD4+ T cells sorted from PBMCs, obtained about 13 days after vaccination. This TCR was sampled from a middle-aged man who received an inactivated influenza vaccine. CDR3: CASKAGTLTDTQYF. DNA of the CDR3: TGTGCCAGCAAAGCCGGGACCCTAACAGATACGCAGTATTTT.